This T cell receptor (beta chain) stems from a study of circulating CD8 cells and anti-PD-1 response in melanoma. Study information: Nivolumab was given intravenously at 3 mg/kg every 2 weeks. Study-level results: Under 8% of TRB clonotypes were shared between subsets at M1.

CDR1 is LNHDA, CDR2 SQIVND, per germline (reference sequence). This CDR3 comprises 17 residues. Trimming cost V 6 bases and J 5 bases, with 22 bases left between them. From live CD3+CD8+TCRalphabeta+ cells, four PD-1 and/or TIGIT subsets were sorted. The QIAseq Immune Repertoire TCR panel built the libraries from 15 ng of total RNA. MiXCR, run by TCRdb on the reads, gives a single entry per CDR3 protein. The table has fewer than 750 distinct CDR3 sequences, approximately 12% seen once. By frequency in the sample, this clonotype is large (0.1 to 1%). Its antigen is undetermined. The V call is TRBV19, the J call TRBJ2-2; perhaps TRBD1 as D (6 bases). The sample was CD8+ T cells from PBMCs, taken at baseline or after one month of anti-PD-1 therapy (not recorded which). This sequence was found in a human donor with melanoma. The CDR3 region is CASRYRAPGRQTGELFF. CDR3 in DNA: TGTGCCAGTAGATACAGGGCCCCGGGTCGCCAAACCGGGGAGCTGTTTTTT.